This entry is about one T cell receptor beta chain. CDR3 length: 13 residues. V was clipped by 4 bases and J by 10 bases, with 19 bases between them. Per germline, CDR1 GTSNPN and CDR2 SVGIG (reference sequence). The authors split each subset's genomic DNA evenly across several immunoSEQ plates. In the study's own analysis: Without quality scores, immunoSEQ junctional reads could not be filtered like full-length reads. Sequenced by immunoSEQ multiplex PCR; TCRdb stores in-frame clones only, minus some. That table supplies the V and J calls and clone size; D and trimming were determined from the DNA. The top ten clones hold 0.1% to 0.15% of a sample with 2,100,000 or so clones, approximately 94% of them seen once. This sample is part of a study of shared clonotypes between healthy human individuals.

J is TRBJ1-2 and V is TRBV30; the D gene is possibly TRBD1 (5 bases). Sequencing was carried out using naive CD4+ T cells sorted from blood. Subset given: CD45RA+ positively selected. This receptor was obtained from a man between 18 and 29 years old in good health. The DNA of the CDR3 is TGTGCCTGGACCACAGGAGAGGGGAGTCCCTACACCTTC. Protein sequence: CAWTTGEGSPYTF.